What follows are 14 T cell receptor beta chains derived from one specimen sequenced in a study of blood T cells in healthy people across ages. The second PCR ran roughly 7 to 12 cycles with a sample-barcoded 5' primer and J-beta primers. Using its own MiXCR run on the 5' RACE reads, TCRdb lists one record per CDR3 protein. The sample includes about 750,000 distinct CDR3 sequences, about 53% of them seen just once. Sequencing was performed on blood. These receptors originate from an older man in good health.

CDR3 amino acids: CASRGLGGPGYTF. CDR3 DNA sequence: TGTGCCAGCAGGGGGTTGGGGGGGCCGGGCTACACCTTC. The chain couples TRBV9 to TRBJ1-2; D may be TRBD1 (6 bases). Germline CDR1 SGDLS, CDR2 YYNGEE. This CDR3 contains 13 residues. The germline V and J ends were trimmed by 5 bases and 8 bases, with 16 bases remaining between them.

The chain has TRBV20-1 and TRBJ1-6, with a possible D match to TRBD1 (6 bases). This CDR3 is 15 amino acids long. Per germline, CDR1 DFQATT and CDR2 SNEGSKA (reference sequence). Trimming pared 3 bases from V and 9 bases from J, leaving 18 bases between. The CDR3 reads CSASLRGQGSSPLHF. CDR3 coding DNA: TGCAGTGCTAGCCTCCGGGGGCAGGGGTCTTCACCCCTCCACTTT.

As DNA, the CDR3 is TGCAGCGTTTACGGGGAGGTTGGCTACACCTTC. Its translation is CSVYGEVGYTF. V gene TRBV29-1 combines with J gene TRBJ1-2; no clear D gene. The V end lost 5 bases, the J end lost 7 bases, and 11 bases lay between the germline ends. Germline CDR1 is SQVTM and CDR2 is ANQGSEA. The CDR3 is made up of 11 amino acids.

The V and J genes are TRBV6-1 and TRBJ1-5, with D unresolved. The CDR3 consists of 13 residues. The V end was cut by 2 bases, the J end by 4 bases, with 6 bases between. The germline V gene encodes CDR1 MNHNS and CDR2 SASEGT. CDR3 nucleotide sequence: TGTGCCAGCAGTGAAAAGGGTAATCAGCCCCAGCATTTT. Translation gives CASSEKGNQPQHF.

The chain is built from TRBV20-1 and TRBJ1-1; D possibly corresponds to TRBD1 (6 bases). This CDR3 contains 12 residues. V was trimmed by 3 bases and J by 4 bases, leaving 9 bases between them. Germline V gene sequence: CDR1 DFQATT, CDR2 SNEGSKA (reference sequence). This chain's CDR3 is CSASKGGTEAFF. CDR3 coding DNA: TGCAGTGCTAGCAAGGGGGGCACTGAAGCTTTCTTT.

This chain uses TRBV7-9 with TRBJ2-7; no firm D call. Germline lookup yields CDR1 SEHNR and CDR2 FQNEAQ (reference sequence). Trimming stripped 2 bases from V and 4 bases from J, with 12 bases between. There are 14 residues in the CDR3. The CDR3 region is CASSLSPFTYEQYF. In DNA form, the CDR3 reads TGTGCCAGCAGCTTATCCCCTTTTACATACGAGCAGTACTTC.

This clonotype has more than one count but fewer than ten. This chain's CDR3 is CSQLSEGGNEKLFF. The CDR3 DNA reads TGCAGCCAACTCTCAGAGGGGGGCAATGAAAAACTGTTTTTT. The chain couples TRBV20-1 to TRBJ1-4; tentative D call: TRBD1 (6 bases). This CDR3 spans 14 amino acids. Germline CDR1 reads DFQATT; CDR2 reads SNEGSKA (reference sequence).

This clonotype was recorded a few times. The chain combines TRBV20-1 with TRBJ2-7, with TRBD1 as a possible D gene (5 bases). Germline lookup yields CDR1 DFQATT and CDR2 SNEGSKA (reference sequence). The V end was cut by 0 bases, the J end by 4 bases, with 19 bases between. The CDR3 loop spans 16 amino acids. The CDR3 DNA reads TGCAGTGCTAGAGACCCGACAGTCCATGTGGCATACGAGCAGTACTTC. It codes for CSARDPTVHVAYEQYF.

This clonotype was seen only once. The chain recombines TRBV5-1 with TRBJ1-1; no clear D gene. Trimming took off 4 bases at V and 1 base at J, with 11 bases between the two ends. This CDR3 comprises 14 residues. In germline, CDR1 is SGHRS, CDR2 YFSETQ. CDR3 sequence reads: CASSMGEGNTEAFF. In DNA, the CDR3 is TGCGCCAGCAGCATGGGAGAAGGGAACACTGAAGCTTTCTTT.

The chain recombines TRBV4-1 with TRBJ2-4; 7 positions match TRBD1. This CDR3 is built from 17 residues. With V trimmed by 0 bases and J by 13 bases, 18 bases remained unmatched. CDR1 is MGHRA, CDR2 YSYEKL, per germline. The CDR3 nucleotides are TGCGCCAGCAGCCAAGACTTCTACAGGGGTAGAACAGGGTCGCAGTACTTC. Translated: CASSQDFYRGRTGSQYF.

This chain connects TRBV6-5 to TRBJ2-5, with 7 bases fitting TRBD2. The J call may be wrong; the DNA end is better matched by TRBJ2-7. CDR3 length: 15 residues. CDR1 is MNHEY and CDR2 is SVGAGI in the germline V gene. CDR3 coding DNA: TGTGCCAGCAGTTTGATAAGCGGGACTCCCTACGAGCAGTACTTC. Translation gives CASSLISGTPYEQYF.

The chain is built from TRBV7-2 and TRBJ2-3, with 11 bases that match TRBD2. The V segment lost 2 bases and the J segment 14 bases; nucleotides outside the gene matches: 12. Germline V gene data show CDR1 as SGHTA and CDR2 as FQGNSA. The CDR3 runs 15 residues. CDR3 residues: CASSLRTSGHRDAYF. DNA for the CDR3: TGTGCCAGCAGCTTAAGGACTAGCGGGCACAGAGACGCGTATTTT.

The chain is built from TRBV24-1 and TRBJ2-6, with unresolved D. The V and J ends lost 1 base and 0 bases respectively, with 3 bases between them. The CDR3 length is 15 residues. Germline V gene sequence: CDR1 KGHDR, CDR2 SFDVKD. CDR3 protein: CATSDFRSGANVLTF. The CDR3 DNA reads as TGTGCCACCAGTGATTTCCGCTCTGGGGCCAACGTCCTGACTTTC.

This clonotype came up once. V and J are TRBV7-2 and TRBJ2-5, with D possibly TRBD1 on 6 matching bases. Deletions cut 2 bases from V and 6 bases from J, with 16 bases between. The CDR3 is made up of 15 amino acids. Per the germline V gene, CDR1 is SGHTA and CDR2 is FQGNSA. The chain's CDR3 is CASSLPGESGKTQYF. The DNA for the CDR3 is TGTGCCAGCAGCTTACCAGGGGAGAGCGGAAAGACCCAGTACTTC.